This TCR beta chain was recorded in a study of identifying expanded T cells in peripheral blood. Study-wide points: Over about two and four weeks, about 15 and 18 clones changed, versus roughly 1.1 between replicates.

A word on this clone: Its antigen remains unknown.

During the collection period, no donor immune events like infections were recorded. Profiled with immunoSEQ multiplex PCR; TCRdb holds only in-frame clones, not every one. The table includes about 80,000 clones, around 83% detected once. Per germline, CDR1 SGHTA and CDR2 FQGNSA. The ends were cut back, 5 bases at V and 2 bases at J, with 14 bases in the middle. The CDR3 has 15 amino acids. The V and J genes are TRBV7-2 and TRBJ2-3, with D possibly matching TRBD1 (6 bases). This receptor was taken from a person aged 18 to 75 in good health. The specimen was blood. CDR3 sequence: CASSPQGWHTDTQYF. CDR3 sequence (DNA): TGTGCCAGCAGCCCTCAGGGGTGGCACACAGATACGCAGTATTTT.